This T cell receptor beta chain was recorded in a study of Graves' ophthalmopathy and Graves' hyperthyroidism (dated by TCRdb to the late 2010s). The study in broad terms: Peripheral blood samples were taken at the time of initial diagnosis, before any treatment was given. An independent validation cohort comprised 18 hyperthyroidism patients and 15 to 17 patients who later progressed from hyperthyroidism to ophthalmopathy. In total, 120 to 150 blood samples were TCR-sequenced: around 42 ophthalmopathy, under 80 hyperthyroidism and around 17 hyperthyroidism-to-ophthalmopathy patients. To tell Graves' ophthalmopathy apart from Graves' hyperthyroidism, and to predict which patients would progress to ophthalmopathy, the study relied on TCR beta repertoire signatures. In more than 5 hyperthyroidism patients, the T-cell repertoire of thyroid tissue was compared with the T-cell repertoire of blood. Once sampling was done, hyperthyroidism patients were given methimazole at a starting dose of 30 mg daily, while ophthalmopathy patients were given high-dose intravenous methylprednisolone. To explore V-J signatures distinguishing ophthalmopathy from hyperthyroidism, a discovery set of under 110 patients (roughly 45 ophthalmopathy, around 55 stable hyperthyroidism) was enrolled.

TCR beta CDR3 regions were amplified from RNA transcripts for repertoire sequencing. HTBI primers and the Qiagen OneStep RT-PCR kit were used in a first-round RT-PCR, which was followed by a second-round multiplex PCR, size selection and purification. Libraries were sequenced paired-end with 100 bp reads on an Illumina HiSeq2000. As for the authors' bioinformatics: SOAPnuke was used to process the reads, throwing out any read that had adapters, had uncalled bases, had a mean Phred below 15, or lacked an exact constant-primer or identifier match. COPE v1.2.5 was used to merge the high-quality paired reads. Clonotypes were defined as unique nucleotide sequences and were aligned to IMGT TRB V, D and J references using MiTCR v1.1. The analysis was limited to V-J combinations with a frequency above 0.0001, which together covered 99% to 99.2% of repertoires. A TCR clonal expansion and chaos score per V-J combination was defined as the ratio of F50 clonal expansion to chaos observed in the TCRdist matrix. Features were reduced by Welch's t-statistics and random forest to approximately 13 V-J combinations, which fed a naive Bayes classifier. Thyroid-blood repertoire similarity was quantified with the Morisita-Horn index. TCRdb took the public reads, trimmed them with fastp at Q25, ran MiXCR for clone calling and kept in-frame beta chains. Each record represents a unique CDR3 protein, reported with the most common genes and DNA among its rows. These V and J calls are TCRdb output, not the study's own analysis. In all, the sample holds under 350,000 distinct CDR3 sequences, and about a sixth of those were seen once. Roughly 12% of the sample rests with the top ten.

Overall study results and their limits: In cross-validation, the 13-signature model distinguished ophthalmopathy from stable hyperthyroidism with about 87% sensitivity and nearly 82% specificity, and in the test set the corresponding values were about 80% and 75%. In validation, the model predicted ophthalmopathy progression with about 71% sensitivity and less than 80% specificity; approximately 12 predicted patients were CT-confirmed with GO in a median of around 6.5 months. Most expanded thyroid clonotypes with a frequency above 0.001 also appeared in blood, which suggests that blood repertoires may reflect the immune response in the thyroid. Sample size was not statistically predetermined, and group allocation was not concealed from the investigators.

The germline ends are 11 bases apart after V is trimmed by 5 bases and J by 3 bases. From the cysteine up to the phenylalanine, the CDR3 has a length of 13 residues. Only the CDR3 DNA stays, 39 bases, in frame from base 1. The germline V gene encodes CDR1 MNHEY and CDR2 SMNVEV (reference sequence). This clonotype was found many times. Which antigen it targets is not known. No base quality values were provided; no much bigger clone lies one nucleotide off. The ophthalmopathy patients had moderately to severely active disease, with a Clinical Activity Score of 3 or higher, a NOSPECS grade of 4 or higher, and a disease duration of less than 3 months. Patients with other autoimmune diseases, uncontrolled infections, pregnancy or lactation were excluded. Clinical symptoms, serum thyroxine, TRAb, thyroid ultrasound and orbital computed tomography were used for diagnosis. Using Ficoll-Paque density gradient centrifugation, PBMCs were isolated from about 10 ml of fresh peripheral blood. Total RNA was extracted using Trizol reagent, and RNA quality was checked on an Agilent 2100 Bioanalyzer.

This TCR was sampled from an adult man with Graves' ophthalmopathy. The sequencing input was peripheral blood. The rearrangement joined TRBV27 to TRBJ2-7, and possibly TRBD1, on 6 matching bases. The CDR3 reads as follows: CASSLGQFYEQYF. The DNA sequence is given as TGTGCCAGCAGTCTCGGACAGTTCTACGAGCAGTACTTC.